The present entry profiles one T cell receptor beta chain with its context. Its antigen is unidentified. The germline V and J ends were trimmed by 5 bases and 1 base, with 12 bases remaining between them. Germline CDR1 and CDR2: GTSNPN and SVGIG (reference sequence). This CDR3 has 14 residues. Profiled with immunoSEQ multiplex PCR; TCRdb holds only in-frame clones, not every one. The table has around 16,000 clones, about 92% seen once; the top ten hold roughly 13%. These data are taken from a study of Tregs in tolerant kidney transplant recipients. Study-wide findings and caveats: No direct test of biological reproducibility was done here. Findings come from small patient numbers and require larger validation.

Thawed PBMCs were FACS-sorted into unstimulated CD4+CD25+CD127- regulatory T cells, CD4+CD25- non-regulatory cells, CD4 and CD8 cells. This TCR was recovered from a human donor in good health. What was sequenced was CD8+ T cells from blood. The J gene is TRBJ1-3, the V gene TRBV30; D remains ambiguous. CDR3 bases: TGTGCCTGGTCCGAGACTTTTTCTGGAAACACCATATATTTT. This sequence encodes CAWSETFSGNTIYF. The full variable domain, its missing parts supplied by reference TRBV30 and TRBJ1-3, is SQTIHQWPATLVQPVGSPLSLECTVEGTSNPNLYWYRQAAGRGLQLLFYSVGIGQISSEVPQNLSASRPQDRQFILSSKKLLLSDSGFYLCAWSETFSGNTIYFGEGSWLTVV.